The 24 T cell receptor beta chains listed next were all sequenced from one sample in a study of cytomegalovirus exposure and HLA in healthy donors. Here immunoSEQ multiplex PCR was the method, and the copy in TCRdb shows in-frame clones only, minus some. Among about 74,000 clones listed, about 95% were seen once. The sequenced material came from PBMCs. Receptor source: a woman between 18 and 29 years old in good health and CMV-seropositive.

The CDR3 bases are TGTGCCAGCAGTTTTGGACAGGGGTCCTACGAGCAGTACTTC. Protein product: CASSFGQGSYEQYF. V is TRBV5-5 and J is TRBJ2-7; 9 bases are a match to TRBD1. Germline trimming cut 5 bases from V and 1 base from J; bases unmatched to any gene: 4. The CDR3 runs to 14 residues. Germline values: CDR1 SGHKS, CDR2 YYEKEE (reference sequence). Supplemented by reference TRBV5-5 and TRBJ2-7, the full variable domain reads DAGVTQSPTHLIKTRGQQVTLRCSPISGHKSVSWYQQVLGQGPQFIFQYYEKEERGRGNFPDRFSARQFPNYSSELNVNALLLGDSALYLCASSFGQGSYEQYFGPGTRLTVT.

The chain has TRBV25-1 and TRBJ2-1, with D possibly matching TRBD1 (6 bases). Germline assignment: CDR1 MGHDK and CDR2 SYGVNS. This CDR3 is built from 15 residues. V was shortened by 0 bases and J by 7 bases, with 13 bases between the two germline ends. Here the CDR3 reads CASSEYGTGWNEQFF. The CDR3 nucleotides read TGTGCCAGCAGTGAATATGGTACAGGGTGGAATGAGCAGTTCTTC.

The chain carries TRBV7-9 and TRBJ2-7, with 7 bases matching TRBD1. Trimming at V came to 5 bases and at J to 0 bases, leaving 7 bases not matched to a gene. This CDR3 has 15 residues. Germline CDR1 SEHNR, CDR2 FQNEAQ (reference sequence). The CDR3 loop reads CASSQNRDSSYEQYF. CDR3 nucleotide sequence: TGTGCCAGCAGCCAGAACCGGGACAGCTCCTACGAGCAGTACTTC.

Here the CDR3 DNA reads TGTGCCAGCAGGCTGGGACTAGCAGAGACCCAGTACTTC. Its protein is CASRLGLAETQYF. This rearrangement joins TRBV2 to TRBJ2-5; 9 bases line up with TRBD2. Germline trimming cut 6 bases from V and 4 bases from J; bases unmatched to any gene: 3. In germline, CDR1 is SNHLY, CDR2 FYNNEI. The CDR3 contains 13 residues.

The V call is TRBV15, the J call TRBJ2-7; D possibly corresponds to TRBD2 (5 bases). The V gene's germline CDR1 is LNHNV and CDR2 YYDKDF (reference sequence). The V end was cut by 1 base, the J end by 4 bases, with 8 bases between. The CDR3 runs 13 residues. In DNA form, the CDR3 reads TGTGCCACCAGCAGAGCCGGGGAATACGAGCAGTACTTC. Amino acids: CATSRAGEYEQYF.

The chain has TRBV14 and TRBJ2-3; 7 bases are a match to TRBD1. This CDR3 region has 15 residues. The germline V gene encodes CDR1 SGHDN and CDR2 FVKESK. The V gene end was trimmed by 1 base and the J gene end by 2 bases; junction bases not matched to a gene: 3. CDR3 amino acids: CASSQAGQTTDTQYF. CDR3 DNA: TGTGCCAGCAGCCAAGCGGGACAGACCACAGATACGCAGTATTTT.

The chain couples TRBV7-9 to TRBJ2-7; 11 bases align to TRBD1. With 5 bases clipped from V and 7 bases from J, the junction kept 7 bases outside the gene matches. CDR1 and CDR2 from the germline V gene are SEHNR and FQNEAQ (reference sequence). This CDR3 region has 14 residues. As DNA, the CDR3 is TGTGCCAGCAGCGGACCCGGGACAGGGGGAGAGCAGTACTTC. This encodes CASSGPGTGGEQYF.

The V gene is TRBV5-4, the J gene TRBJ2-2, with 7 bases fitting TRBD1. The CDR3 covers 14 residues. After removal of 0 bases from V and 6 bases from J, the junction contained 2 bases not matched to a gene. CDR1 is SGHNT and CDR2 is YYREEE in the germline V gene (reference sequence). The CDR3 sequence: CASSLVQGSGELFF. DNA of the CDR3: TGTGCCAGCAGCTTGGTACAGGGGTCCGGGGAGCTGTTTTTT.

The rearrangement joins TRBV25-1 to TRBJ2-5; the D gene is possibly TRBD2 (6 bases). With 1 base removed from V and 5 bases from J, the gap between germline ends came to 17 bases. The CDR3 consists of 16 residues. Germline CDR1 reads MGHDK; CDR2 reads SYGVNS. The CDR3 region has the DNA TGTGCCAGCAGTGAATCGGGGGTTTTAATTGCGGAGACCCAGTACTTC. Residues: CASSESGVLIAETQYF.

This clone has a single count. This rearrangement joins TRBV23-1 to TRBJ1-3; D ambiguous. TRBV23-1 is filed as an ORF, its function uncertain. Trimming pared 0 bases from V and 0 bases from J, leaving 24 bases between. CDR3 length: 21 amino acids. The CDR3 region has the DNA TGCGCCAGCAGTCAATCGTCCAAACCCCCCGGAGCGACTTTCTCTGGAAACACCATATATTTT. Its protein is CASSQSSKPPGATFSGNTIYF.

V and J are TRBV15 and TRBJ1-5, with D possibly matching TRBD1 (6 bases). Germline V lookup: CDR1 LNHNV, CDR2 YYDKDF (reference sequence). Trimming pared 0 bases from V and 6 bases from J, leaving 18 bases between. This CDR3 spans 17 amino acids. This CDR3 is CATSREGASIRGQPQHF. The CDR3 nucleotides are TGTGCCACCAGCAGAGAGGGGGCGAGTATTAGGGGTCAGCCCCAGCATTTT.

The chain couples TRBV27 to TRBJ2-7, with 9 bases fitting TRBD1. After removal of 4 bases from V and 6 bases from J, the junction contained 7 bases not matched to a gene. The CDR3 spans 14 residues. Germline CDR1 reads MNHEY; CDR2 reads SMNVEV (reference sequence). DNA of the CDR3: TGTGCCAGCAGTTCGAGGACAGGGGCGGGCGAGCAGTACTTC. As protein: CASSSRTGAGEQYF.

This clone was recorded only once. This chain joins TRBV11-3 and TRBJ2-2; 7 bases match TRBD2. There are 14 residues in the CDR3. V was pared by 6 bases and J by 4 bases, with 5 bases of the junction left unmatched. The germline V gene has CDR1 SGHNT and CDR2 YENEEA. The CDR3 is CASRLSGSTGELFF. The CDR3 coding sequence is TGTGCCAGCAGACTTAGCGGGTCCACCGGGGAGCTGTTTTTT.

A remark on this clone: Compared with germline, one end of the junction differs, possibly owing to a read error. The chain recombines TRBV4-2 with TRBJ1-4; possibly TRBD1 for D (5 bases). Germline V gene data show CDR1 as LGHNA and CDR2 as YNFKEQ. The CDR3 sequence is 18 residues long. CDR3 nucleotide sequence: TGTGCCAGCAGCCAAGATGGGGGACCTACGGGGTTTAGGGGACTAATGGTTTTT. Its translation is CASSQDGGPTGFRGLMVF.

The chain employs TRBV2 and TRBJ2-3; possibly TRBD2 for D (6 bases). CDR1 SNHLY and CDR2 FYNNEI come from the germline V gene. With 6 bases removed from V and 0 bases from J, the gap between germline ends came to 16 bases. The CDR3 covers 16 residues. CDR3 in amino acids: CASRTAAGMSTDTQYF. The CDR3 coding sequence is TGTGCCAGCAGGACCGCAGCGGGCATGAGCACAGATACGCAGTATTTT. Variable domain in full (rest from reference TRBV2 and TRBJ2-3): EPEVTQTPSHQVTQMGQEVILRCVPISNHLYFYWYRQILGQKVEFLVSFYNNEISEKSEIFDDQFSVERPDGSNFTLKIRSTKLEDSAMYFCASRTAAGMSTDTQYFGPGTRLTVL.

The V and J genes are TRBV27 and TRBJ2-5, with D possibly being TRBD2 (6 bases). The germline gives CDR1 MNHEY, CDR2 SMNVEV (reference sequence). This CDR3 is 15 amino acids long. V lost 5 bases and J lost 4, with 17 bases in between. The CDR3 DNA reads as TGTGCCAGCAGTAGGTTAGCGGTTGGCAGAGAGACCCAGTACTTC. Amino acids: CASSRLAVGRETQYF.

CDR3 loop: CASSSSPVTGGEKLFF. As DNA, the CDR3 is TGTGCCAGCAGCTCCTCCCCCGTGACGGGTGGTGAAAAACTGTTTTTT. The rearrangement joins TRBV5-5 to TRBJ1-4; D uncertain. The germline V and J ends were trimmed by 3 bases and 7 bases, with 19 bases remaining between them. The CDR3 loop spans 16 amino acids. Germline lookup yields CDR1 SGHKS and CDR2 YYEKEE (reference sequence).

The CDR3 sequence is CASSLGGVGYEQYF. CDR3 DNA sequence: TGTGCCAGCAGCTTAGGGGGGGTGGGATACGAGCAGTACTTC. The V and J genes are TRBV7-9 and TRBJ2-7, with TRBD2 as a possible D gene (6 bases). CDR1 is SEHNR, CDR2 FQNEAQ, per germline (reference sequence). V gave up 1 base and J gave up 4 bases, with 11 bases separating them. CDR3 length: 14 amino acids.

The gene calls are TRBV5-5 and TRBJ2-7; 10 bases align to TRBD1. Germline values: CDR1 SGHKS, CDR2 YYEKEE (reference sequence). V lost 0 bases to trimming and J lost 3 bases; unmatched junction nucleotides: 6. This CDR3 is built from 16 residues. The chain's CDR3 is CASSLAPGQGYYEQYF. Written as DNA, the CDR3 is TGTGCCAGCAGCTTGGCACCGGGACAGGGGTACTACGAGCAGTACTTC. Full variable domain (remainder filled in from reference TRBV5-5 and TRBJ2-7): DAGVTQSPTHLIKTRGQQVTLRCSPISGHKSVSWYQQVLGQGPQFIFQYYEKEERGRGNFPDRFSARQFPNYSSELNVNALLLGDSALYLCASSLAPGQGYYEQYFGPGTRLTVT.

Only one count was recorded for this clone. The rearrangement uses TRBV19 and TRBJ1-1, with 9 bases fitting TRBD1. The CDR3 has 14 residues. The germline V gene encodes CDR1 LNHDA and CDR2 SQIVND (reference sequence). The V and J ends lost 3 bases and 5 bases, in that order; junction bases with no gene match: 4. DNA of the CDR3: TGTGCCAGTAGTATGGAACAGGGGGCAACTGAAGCTTTCTTT. It yields the protein CASSMEQGATEAFF.

Here the CDR3 reads CASSLLQGTRNYGYTF. The DNA for the CDR3 is TGTGCCAGCAGCTTGTTGCAGGGGACGCGCAACTATGGCTACACCTTC. The gene calls are TRBV5-6 and TRBJ1-2, with a weak D call TRBD1 (6 bases). The CDR3 loop spans 16 amino acids. Germline V lookup: CDR1 SGHDT, CDR2 YYEEEE. V was clipped by 1 base and J by 2 bases, with 15 bases between them.

V and J are TRBV5-3 and TRBJ2-2; 10 nucleotides line up with TRBD1. TRBV5-3 is an ORF; its function is uncertain. The V gene end was trimmed by 4 bases and the J gene end by 6 bases; junction bases not matched to a gene: 3. The CDR3 consists of 14 residues. In DNA, the CDR3 is TGTGCCAGAAGCCGCGGACAGGGGGCCGGGGAGCTGTTTTTT. This gives the protein CARSRGQGAGELFF.

The rearrangement uses TRBV30 and TRBJ2-1, with TRBD2 matching 11 bases. V lost 3 bases and J lost 9; bases outside the gene matches: 7. The CDR3 extends over 14 amino acids. Germline V lookup: CDR1 GTSNPN, CDR2 SVGIG (reference sequence). The CDR3: CAWRLAGGPGEQFF. The CDR3 DNA reads TGTGCCTGGAGGTTAGCGGGGGGGCCGGGTGAGCAGTTCTTC.

The V and J genes are TRBV6-5 and TRBJ1-3; D unresolved. Germline V gene sequence: CDR1 MNHEY, CDR2 SVGAGI. The germline V and J ends were trimmed by 3 bases and 2 bases, with 14 bases remaining between them. The CDR3 has 16 residues. The DNA for the CDR3 is TGTGCCAGCAGTTATGGAGGCCCCGGCCCTGGAAACACCATATATTTT. Its translation: CASSYGGPGPGNTIYF.